Listed below are T cell receptor beta chains from one sample, sequenced in a study of T cells in Graves' hyperthyroidism and ophthalmopathy. TCRdb itself ran the multiplex PCR reads through MiXCR, one entry per CDR3 protein. Among 500,000 to 550,000 distinct CDR3 sequences, roughly 20% were seen once, and the ten largest hold 26%. The sequencing input was blood. These TCRs come from a man aged 18 to 29 with Graves' hyperthyroidism. CDR3s include the opening cysteine and the closing phenylalanine or tryptophan. Fields, in order: D gene, J gene, clone size, V gene, CDR3 DNA, CDR3 protein. A D gene is named only where the DNA matches it firmly. The listing skips clone size in some rows; elsewhere it reads once, few, many or a size class.

- TRBJ1-2 few TRBV12-3/TRBV12-4 TGTGCCAGCACACAACGGGGGTTTGACTATGGCTACACCTTC CASTQRGFDYGYTF
- TRBJ2-5 - TRBV20-1 TGCAGTGCGAAGCGGTGGCCAGGACCCCACCAAGAGACCCAGTACTTC CSAKRWPGPHQETQYF
- TRBJ2-4 many TRBV5-1 TGCGCCAGCAGCTTGAGGTCAGGAAGGGAGCCCAAAAACATTCAGTACTTC CASSLRSGREPKNIQYF
- TRBJ1-1 few TRBV12-3/TRBV12-4 TGTGCCAGCTCACTCCCGGGCAGGGAGAACACTGAAGCTTTCTTT CASSLPGRENTEAFF
- TRBJ2-7 - TRBV20-1 TGCAGTGGGGCAAGCGGCCCCTACGAGCAGTACTTC CSGASGPYEQYF
TRBD1 TRBJ1-1 many TRBV11-2 TGTGCCGGAACAGGGGGTGAGGGCACTGAAGCTTTCTTT CAGTGGEGTEAFF
- TRBJ1-2 many TRBV14 TGTGCCAGCAGCCAAGATATGGGCCCGTCAGGGGACTATGGCTACACCTTC CASSQDMGPSGDYGYTF
- TRBJ1-2 many TRBV11-1 TGTGCCAGCAGCTTCGGGTCAGTAGGACACGGCTATGGCTACACCTTC CASSFGSVGHGYGYTF
- TRBJ1-2 many TRBV9 TGTGCCAGCAGCGTAGGGGGCTGGTCCTTGGAAGGCTACACCTTC CASSVGGWSLEGYTF
TRBD2 TRBJ2-7 - TRBV12-3/TRBV12-4 TGTGCCAGCAGGACCGTTCGCCTCGGGAGGTACGAGCAGTACTTC CASRTVRLGRYEQYF
- TRBJ1-1 many TRBV6-1 TGTGCCAGCGCTTCCCTGGGACGGGGCACTGGTGAAGCTTTCTTT CASASLGRGTGEAFF
TRBD1 TRBJ1-1 many TRBV6-5 TGTGCCAGCAGTTACACGGGACAGGGGTACACTGAAGCTTTCTTT CASSYTGQGYTEAFF
- TRBJ1-5 many TRBV27 TGTGCCAGCAGTTTATCTTCCCATCAGCCCCAGCATTTT CASSLSSHQPQHF
TRBD1 TRBJ1-2 many TRBV19 TGTGCCAGTAGTTCCCCGGGACAGGGCCTATTCTATGGCTACACCTTC CASSSPGQGLFYGYTF
- TRBJ2-7 - TRBV28 TGTGCCAGCAGCTCTCAGGGCGGTGGGGCCTACAAGCAGTATTTC CASSSQGGGAYKQYF
TRBD1 TRBJ1-1 many TRBV14 TGTGCCAGCAGCCTCGGTGCAGGGGGAAACACTGAAGCTTTCTTT CASSLGAGGNTEAFF
- TRBJ2-5 many TRBV11-2 TGTGCCAGCAGCTTAGCCCCCCTAGCGGAGACCCAGTACTTC CASSLAPLAETQYF
TRBD1 TRBJ2-4 - TRBV6-4 TGTGCCAGCAGGAAACAGGGGGCCAAAAACATTCAGTACTTC CASRKQGAKNIQYF
- TRBJ1-2 - TRBV6-2/TRBV6-3 TGTGCCAGCAGTCAGCCCCCGGGACGGATGATCTATGGCTACACCTTC CASSQPPGRMIYGYTF
- TRBJ1-6 few TRBV6-5 TGTGCCAGCAGTTATGGAGCGGACGCCTATAATTCACCCCTCCACTTT CASSYGADAYNSPLHF
- TRBJ1-5 many TRBV6-1 TGTGCCAGCAGGCTGACACGGGGCGCACAGACTCAGCCCCAGCATTTT CASRLTRGAQTQPQHF
- TRBJ2-7 - TRBV7-6 TGTGCCAGCAGCCCCCCGAGGGGCCAACAGTACTTC CASSPPRGQQYF
- TRBJ2-7 many TRBV12-3/TRBV12-4 TGTGCCAGCAGTTTTGGAATCGAGCAGTACTTC CASSFGIEQYF
- TRBJ1-3 many TRBV2 TGTGCCAGCAAGCCAGACGCAAACACCATATATTTT CASKPDANTIYF
- TRBJ1-2 - TRBV6-1 TGTGCCAGCACAATGACTGAGAACAGGCCCAACTATGGCTACACCTTC CASTMTENRPNYGYTF
TRBD2 TRBJ2-2 few TRBV7-7 TGTGCTAGCAGCCCAAATGCGCTAGCGGGGGCCACCGGGGAGCTGTTTTTT CASSPNALAGATGELFF
- TRBJ2-2 many TRBV6-1 TGTGCCAGCAAGGACACCGGGGAGCTGTTTTTT CASKDTGELFF
TRBD1 TRBJ1-3 many TRBV6-1 TGTGCCAGCACTCCATACGGGACAGGACATGGAAACACCATATATTTT CASTPYGTGHGNTIYF
- TRBJ1-2 - TRBV27 TGTGCCAGCAGTTTTTACCGGGACCGCGTCTATGGCTACACCTTC CASSFYRDRVYGYTF
- TRBJ2-5 many TRBV12-3/TRBV12-4 TGTGCCAGCAGTTTAGCGCGTCAGGGAATAGAGACCCAGTACTTC CASSLARQGIETQYF
- TRBJ2-2 - TRBV11-2 TGTGCCAGCAGCTCCGACACCGCCACCGGGGAGCTGTTTTTT CASSSDTATGELFF
TRBD1 TRBJ1-5 many TRBV19 TGTGCCAGTAGTTCTGGACAGGGGATCGCCAGCAATCAGCCCCAGCATTTT CASSSGQGIASNQPQHF
TRBD1 TRBJ2-5 once TRBV28 TGTGCCAGCAGTCCCCAACAGGGGCGAGAGACCCAGTACTTC CASSPQQGRETQYF
- TRBJ2-7 many TRBV2 TGTGCCAGCAACTGGGGGCGAGAGTCCTACGAGCAGTACTTC CASNWGRESYEQYF
- TRBJ1-1 - TRBV7-2 TGTGCCAGCAGCTTCAGACAGACCAGCGCTTTCTTT CASSFRQTSAFF
- TRBJ1-5 many TRBV6-1 TGTGCCAGCGGCGGGGACCGCTCAGGCAATCAGCCCCAGCATTTT CASGGDRSGNQPQHF
- TRBJ1-5 many TRBV7-8 TGTGCCAGCAGCTTATCCCGGCCGGTCGGGGGTCAGCCCCAGCATTTT CASSLSRPVGGQPQHF
- TRBJ1-1 many TRBV20-1 TGCAGTGCCCCCGGGAGGTCGAACACTGAAGCTTTCTTT CSAPGRSNTEAFF
TRBD2 TRBJ2-5 - TRBV19 TGTGCCAGTACCACTGGGGCTTCTAGCGGGAGAGAGACCCAGTACTTC CASTTGASSGRETQYF
TRBD1 TRBJ1-3 - TRBV5-1 TGCGCCAGCAGCTTTGGACAGGCGGAAGGAAACACCATATATTTT CASSFGQAEGNTIYF